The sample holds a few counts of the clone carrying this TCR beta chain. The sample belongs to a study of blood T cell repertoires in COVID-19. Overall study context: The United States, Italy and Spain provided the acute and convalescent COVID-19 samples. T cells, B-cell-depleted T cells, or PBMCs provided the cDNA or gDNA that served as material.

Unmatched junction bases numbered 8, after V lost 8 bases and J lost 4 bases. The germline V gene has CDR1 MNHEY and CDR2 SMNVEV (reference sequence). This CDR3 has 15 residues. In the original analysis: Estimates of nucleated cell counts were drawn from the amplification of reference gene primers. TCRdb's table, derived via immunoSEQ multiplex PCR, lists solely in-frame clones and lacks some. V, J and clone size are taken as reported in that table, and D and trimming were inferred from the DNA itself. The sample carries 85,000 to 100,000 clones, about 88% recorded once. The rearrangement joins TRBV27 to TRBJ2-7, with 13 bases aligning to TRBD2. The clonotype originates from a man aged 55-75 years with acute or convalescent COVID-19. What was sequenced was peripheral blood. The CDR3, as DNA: TGTGCCAGCGGCAGACTAGCGGGGGGAGAGTACGAGCAGTACTTC. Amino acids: CASGRLAGGEYEQYF.